These 20 T cell receptor beta chains came from one sample sequenced in a study of T cells in Graves' hyperthyroidism and ophthalmopathy. Researchers took RNA transcripts and amplified the TCR beta CDR3 regions from them. HTBI primers drove first-round RT-PCR of the TCR CDR3. TCRdb called the multiplex PCR reads again in MiXCR, with one record for every CDR3 protein. This table holds about 360,000 distinct CDR3 sequences, about 13% found once. The sample was blood. Receptors originate from a man aged 25-40 years with Graves' hyperthyroidism that later progressed to Graves' ophthalmopathy.

This clonotype turned up a few times. V usage is TRBV27 and J usage is TRBJ2-5; D is possibly TRBD1 or TRBD2 (6 bases each). V lost 6 bases, J lost 4 bases, and 18 bases lay in between. Germline lookup yields CDR1 MNHEY and CDR2 SMNVEV (reference sequence). This CDR3 comprises 15 residues. This CDR3 reads CASRKKGGRGETQYF. The CDR3 DNA sequence: TGTGCCAGCAGGAAAAAGGGGGGCCGGGGAGAGACCCAGTACTTC.

This chain joins TRBV5-1 and TRBJ2-1; 9 bases are a match to TRBD1. The CDR3 is made up of 16 amino acids. Germline assignment: CDR1 SGHRS and CDR2 YFSETQ. J gave up 6 bases and V 0 bases, and 7 bases lay outside the gene matches. The CDR3 region is CASSLAYGQGRNEQFF. The DNA for the CDR3 is TGCGCCAGCAGCTTGGCCTACGGACAGGGGCGCAATGAGCAGTTCTTC.

The chain carries TRBV30 and TRBJ2-7, with D uncertain. The length of the CDR3 is 11 residues. In germline, CDR1 is GTSNPN, CDR2 SVGIG (reference sequence). V dropped 2 bases and J dropped 1 base, with 3 bases sitting between them. CDR3 region: CAWSQSYEQYF. The CDR3 bases are TGTGCCTGGAGTCAGTCCTACGAGCAGTACTTC.

The chain is built from TRBV2 and TRBJ2-7; D may correspond to TRBD1 or TRBD2 (5 bases each). V lost 3 bases, J lost 6 bases, and 6 bases lay in between. Germline loops: CDR1 SNHLY, CDR2 FYNNEI. There are 11 residues in the CDR3. The CDR3 spells CASSDGGEQYF. As DNA, the CDR3 is TGTGCCAGCAGTGATGGGGGCGAGCAGTACTTC.

This clonotype was seen many times. V gene TRBV10-3 combines with J gene TRBJ2-7; 14 bases are shared with TRBD2. The germline V gene has CDR1 ENHRY and CDR2 SYGVKD. The CDR3 is made up of 17 amino acids. Trimming cost V 5 bases and J 0 bases; bases outside gene matches: 6. The CDR3 region has the DNA TGTGCCATCAGTACGGGACTAGCGGGGGCTAGCTCCTACGAGCAGTACTTC. Protein product: CAISTGLAGASSYEQYF.

This clonotype was counted ten times or more. The J gene is TRBJ1-4, the V gene TRBV6-1; D not resolved. CDR1 is MNHNS, CDR2 SASEGT, per germline. The CDR3 spans 14 residues. Trimming pared 6 bases from V and 6 bases from J, leaving 14 bases between. The CDR3 DNA follows: TGTGCCAGCAGACTATCTGAACTGGATGAAAAACTGTTTTTT. As protein: CASRLSELDEKLFF.

The table lists this clonotype with many counts. The chain couples TRBV7-9 to TRBJ2-3; 8 bases align to TRBD1. CDR1 is SEHNR, CDR2 FQNEAQ, per germline (reference sequence). Trimming cost V 5 bases and J 0 bases; bases outside gene matches: 4. This CDR3 has 15 residues. As DNA, the CDR3 is TGTGCCAGCAGCCGACAGGGGCCGAGCACAGATACGCAGTATTTT. Translated, it gives CASSRQGPSTDTQYF.

In this sample, this clonotype turned up a few times. The chain recombines TRBV5-4 with TRBJ1-1, with a weak D call TRBD1 (5 bases). Looked up from germline, CDR1 is SGHNT and CDR2 is YYREEE (reference sequence). V lost 4 bases and J lost 4, with 17 bases in between. The CDR3 is 15 residues long. CDR3 bases: TGTGCCAGCAGCCCGGGTAACCCGGGGGGCACTGAAGCTTTCTTT. It is translated as CASSPGNPGGTEAFF.

With respect to this clonotype: A much larger clonotype is one base distant, so this may be a read error. The CDR3 loop reads CASSDERRDRYTEAFF. As DNA, the CDR3 is TGTGCCAGCAGTGACGAGAGGAGGGACCGGTACACTGAAGCTTTCTTT. This chain links TRBV6-1 with TRBJ1-1; a possible D gene is TRBD1 (5 bases). This CDR3 has 16 amino acids. Trimming took 3 bases from V and 3 from J, leaving 17 bases between them. Germline V gene lookup returns CDR1 MNHNS and CDR2 SASEGT.

The chain carries TRBV6-2 or TRBV6-3 and TRBJ1-5; 7 bases are a match to TRBD1. J gave up 3 bases and V 2 bases, and 1 base lay outside the gene matches. Germline loops: CDR1 MNHEY, CDR2 SVGEGT. The length of the CDR3 is 14 residues. Here the CDR3 reads CASSYGTVNQPQHF. DNA for the CDR3: TGTGCCAGCAGTTACGGGACAGTCAATCAGCCCCAGCATTTT.

Many counts were recorded for this clonotype. This chain joins TRBV3-1 and TRBJ1-1; a possible D gene is TRBD1 (5 bases). In germline, CDR1 is LGHDT, CDR2 YNNKEL (reference sequence). The CDR3 totals 15 residues. Trimming removed 4 bases at V and 10 bases at J, with 22 bases between. This CDR3 reads CASSPYSGTLEGAFF. For the CDR3, the DNA is TGTGCCAGCAGCCCCTACTCCGGGACTCTCGAAGGAGCTTTCTTT.

As to this clonotype: This clone may be a read error of a much larger clone one base away. The chain uses TRBV5-1 and TRBJ2-7; D perhaps matches TRBD2 (5 bases). CDR1 SGHRS and CDR2 YFSETQ come from the germline V gene. V gave up 4 bases and J gave up 5 bases, with 19 bases separating them. This CDR3 has 15 amino acids. CDR3 sequence: CASSRLTAGGNEQYF. In DNA, the CDR3 is TGCGCCAGCAGCCGCCTGACGGCGGGTGGTAACGAGCAGTACTTC. Full variable domain (outside the CDR3, taken from reference TRBV5-1 and TRBJ2-7): KAGVTQTPRYLIKTRGQQVTLSCSPISGHRSVSWYQQTPGQGLQFLFEYFSETQRNKGNFPGRFSGRQFSNSRSEMNVSTLELGDSALYLCASSRLTAGGNEQYFGPGTRLTVT.

V gene TRBV12-3 or TRBV12-4 combines with J gene TRBJ2-1; 15 positions match TRBD2. V dropped 5 bases and J dropped 9; count of bases not matched to a gene: 11. The CDR3 has 17 residues. CDR3 sequence: CASSGTSGGTQHGEQFF. DNA for the CDR3: TGTGCCAGCAGTGGGACTAGCGGGGGGACCCAGCACGGTGAGCAGTTCTTC.

In this sample, this clonotype turned up many times. The chain is built from TRBV6-1 and TRBJ1-2; 9 positions agree with TRBD1. Germline lookup yields CDR1 MNHNS and CDR2 SASEGT. The CDR3 sequence is 14 residues long. The trim removed 6 bases at V and 2 bases at J, leaving 4 bases unmatched. CDR3 DNA sequence: TGTGCCAGCAGCCGGACAGGGGTGAACTATGGCTACACCTTC. This encodes CASSRTGVNYGYTF.

In this sample, this clonotype turned up many times. This chain connects TRBV30 to TRBJ1-2; 8 positions match TRBD1. This CDR3 has 14 amino acids. The ends lost 0 bases at V and 4 bases at J; junction bases unmatched: 4. Germline V gene data show CDR1 as GTSNPN and CDR2 as SVGIG (reference sequence). CDR3 coding DNA: TGTGCCTGGAGTGTATCGACAGGGGCCTATGGCTACACCTTC. Protein product: CAWSVSTGAYGYTF.

This chain links TRBV14 with TRBJ2-7, with 10 bases matching TRBD1. V lost 1 base and J lost 5; bases outside the gene matches: 8. The CDR3 loop spans 16 amino acids. CDR1 SGHDN and CDR2 FVKESK come from the germline V gene. CDR3 loop: CASSQGGTGDVNEQYF. CDR3 nucleotide sequence: TGTGCCAGCAGCCAAGGTGGGACAGGGGATGTTAACGAGCAGTACTTC.

The chain is built from TRBV6-2 or TRBV6-3 and TRBJ2-1; D not resolved. The V and J ends lost 2 bases and 7 bases respectively, with 9 bases between them. The CDR3 covers 13 residues. CDR1 is MNHEY and CDR2 is SVGEGT in the germline V gene. In DNA form, the CDR3 reads TGTGCCAGCAGTTACGGCTATCTAAATGAGCAGTTCTTC. It specifies CASSYGYLNEQFF.

This clonotype was picked up a small number of times. The chain employs TRBV20-1 and TRBJ2-3; D is possibly TRBD1 (6 bases). Germline assignment: CDR1 DFQATT and CDR2 SNEGSKA (reference sequence). The CDR3 contains 15 residues. Trimming took off 4 bases at V and 0 bases at J, with 14 bases between the two ends. CDR3: CSATGTSASTDTQYF. For the CDR3, the DNA is TGCAGTGCTACAGGGACATCGGCAAGCACAGATACGCAGTATTTT.

This clonotype appeared many times. This chain joins TRBV12-3 or TRBV12-4 and TRBJ2-2, with 8 positions matching TRBD1. The length of the CDR3 is 15 residues. V trimming: 3 bases; J trimming: 6 bases; junction bases outside the gene matches: 6. For the CDR3, the DNA is TGTGCCAGCAGTTTGGAGACAGGGGTGCCCGGGGAGCTGTTTTTT. Protein sequence: CASSLETGVPGELFF.

This clonotype occurred many times. This chain joins TRBV7-8 and TRBJ2-7; the D gene is possibly TRBD1 (6 bases). This CDR3 is 15 amino acids long. Per germline, CDR1 SGHVS and CDR2 FQNEAQ. Deletions cut 1 base from V and 0 bases from J, with 10 bases between. In nucleotides, the CDR3 is TGTGCCAGCAGCTTAGTACCGGGACACTCCTACGAGCAGTACTTC. As protein: CASSLVPGHSYEQYF.